This T cell receptor (beta chain) comes out of a study of response to subunit inactivated influenza vaccine. MiXCR, applied by TCRdb to the RT-PCR reads, yields one record per CDR3 protein. The sample lists 600,000 to 850,000 distinct CDR3 sequences, 11% to 15% occurring once. There are 15 residues in the CDR3. Germline assignment: CDR1 SGHVS and CDR2 FQNEAQ. V was clipped by 6 bases and J by 2 bases; unmatched bases: 6. This specimen consisted of PBMCs from blood, obtained approximately 15 days before vaccination. This chain joins TRBV7-8 and TRBJ2-2, with 7 bases fitting TRBD2. This sequence originates from a man in his forties or fifties who received an inactivated influenza vaccine. In nucleotides, the CDR3 is TGTGCCAGCAGGAAGGGACTATTAAACACCGGGGAGCTGTTTTTT. Protein product: CASRKGLLNTGELFF.